This T cell receptor beta chain was recorded in a study of blood T cells in healthy people across ages. Study conclusions and caveats: Those diversity estimates obtained from one million T cells were thought to be underestimates. The study found more naive CD4+ cells and higher diversity in long-lived than aged donors.

Caucasian, healthy and from Russia, the donors were aged between roughly 6 and 95. Primers used in a second PCR of roughly 6 to 12 cycles were a sample-barcoded 5' primer and a J-beta primer mix. No fewer than 3 million CDR3-containing paired-end reads came from each sample. MiXCR was run by TCRdb on the 5' RACE reads, yielding one entry per CDR3 protein. The sample includes 1.5 million to 2 million distinct CDR3 sequences, roughly 27% of them seen just once. This clonotype was recorded at least ten times. What it binds is unknown. The sample comprised blood. This receptor was identified in a woman between 25 and 40 years old in good health.

The CDR3 DNA follows: TGCAGTGCATGGGGGCGGGGGTCCTACAATGAGCAGTTCTTC. This gives the protein CSAWGRGSYNEQFF. The chain joins TRBV20-1 to TRBJ2-1; D may be TRBD2 (7 bases). V was shortened by 6 bases and J by 1 base, with 13 bases between the two germline ends. Germline V gene data show CDR1 as DFQATT and CDR2 as SNEGSKA (reference sequence). The CDR3 totals 14 residues.